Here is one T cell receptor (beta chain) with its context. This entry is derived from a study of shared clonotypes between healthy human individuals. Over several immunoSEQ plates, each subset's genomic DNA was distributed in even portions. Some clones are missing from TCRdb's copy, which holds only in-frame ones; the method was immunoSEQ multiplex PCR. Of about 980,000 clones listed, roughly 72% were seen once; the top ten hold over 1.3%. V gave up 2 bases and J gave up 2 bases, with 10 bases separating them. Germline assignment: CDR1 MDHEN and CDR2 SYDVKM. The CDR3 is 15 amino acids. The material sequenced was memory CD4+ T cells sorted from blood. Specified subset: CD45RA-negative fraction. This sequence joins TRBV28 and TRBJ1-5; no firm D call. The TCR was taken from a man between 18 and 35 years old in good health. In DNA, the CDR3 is TGTGCCAGCAGTTTAGGAGTTTTCGGCAATCAGCCCCAGCATTTT. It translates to CASSLGVFGNQPQHF.